The text below deals with one T cell receptor beta chain. Assay: immunoSEQ multiplex PCR; the TCRdb copy retains only in-frame clones and omits some. The sample lists tens of thousands of clones; 85% to 90% were seen once. The germline V gene has CDR1 SGDLS and CDR2 YYNGEE. Trimming at V came to 4 bases and at J to 4 bases, leaving 9 bases not matched to a gene. The CDR3 has 16 residues. The data were obtained in a study of T cell changes during pregnancy in multiple sclerosis. The rearrangement links TRBV9 to TRBJ1-3, with 9 nucleotides matching TRBD1. This TCR was sampled from a female donor with multiple sclerosis, enrolled in a pregnancy study. The material sequenced was CD8+ T cells from peripheral blood mononuclear cells, taken before pregnancy. CDR3 coding DNA: TGTGCCAGCAGCTTCCATAAGGACAGGGGAGGAAACACCATATATTTT. It translates to CASSFHKDRGGNTIYF.